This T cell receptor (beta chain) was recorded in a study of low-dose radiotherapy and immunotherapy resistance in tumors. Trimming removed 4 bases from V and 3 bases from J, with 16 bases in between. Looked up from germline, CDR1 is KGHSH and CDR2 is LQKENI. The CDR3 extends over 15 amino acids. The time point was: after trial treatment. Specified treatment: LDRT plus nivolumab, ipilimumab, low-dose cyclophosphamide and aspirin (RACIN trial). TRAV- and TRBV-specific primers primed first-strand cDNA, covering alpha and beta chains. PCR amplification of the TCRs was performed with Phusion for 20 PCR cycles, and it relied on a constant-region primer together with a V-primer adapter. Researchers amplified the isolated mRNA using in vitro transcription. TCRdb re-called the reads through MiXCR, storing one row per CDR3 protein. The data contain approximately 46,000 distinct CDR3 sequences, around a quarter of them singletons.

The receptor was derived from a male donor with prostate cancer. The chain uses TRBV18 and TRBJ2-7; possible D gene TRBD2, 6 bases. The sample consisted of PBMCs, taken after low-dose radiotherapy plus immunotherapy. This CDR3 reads CASSREEGPLYEQYF. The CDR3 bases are TGTGCCAGCTCACGGGAGGAGGGGCCCCTCTACGAGCAGTACTTC.